This T cell receptor (beta chain) is drawn from a study of cytotoxic CD8 clonotypes in ibrutinib-treated CLL (dated by TCRdb to the early 2020s). For the wider study: In this cohort, approximately 15 patients were treatment-naive and under 13 were relapsed/refractory, while 17 to 18 had unmutated IGHV. Every remission and progressive disease sample was obtained while ibrutinib was still being received by the patients. Samples averaged 255,043 productive templates and approximately 100,000 productive rearrangements. Cryopreserved peripheral blood mononuclear cells were obtained before treatment, at response, and at either sustained remission or disease progression. Partial responses were observed in roughly 25 patients and complete responses in 2; after a median follow-up of 68 months, remission was maintained in 15 or so patients and progression was observed in some 12. Of the 86 people in the trial, approximately 24 had longitudinal samples available. The response samples were drawn at a median of approximately 12 months into treatment, with a range of about 6 to 36 months.

Here is what the overall study found, with its caveats: Clonality increased at ibrutinib response, stayed stable in sustained remission, and fell back toward baseline at progression. Baseline clonality was found to be higher than that of age-matched healthy donors and was strongly correlated with circulating CD8+ T-cell counts. Sampling times were not matched between sustained-remission and progressing patients, and lymph node repertoires were not studied. Public clonotypes were rare and either contracted or stayed stable during treatment, and the rise in clonality at ibrutinib response reflected the expansion of private clonotypes.

The time point tag for this specimen amounts to: 12 to 13 months on ibrutinib. About 2 micrograms of genomic DNA were extracted from cryopreserved PBMCs for TCR beta library preparation. Longitudinal blood samples from CLL patients receiving ibrutinib monotherapy were subjected to high-throughput TCR beta sequencing. The patients took part in an open-label, single-center phase 2 trial of ibrutinib monotherapy. On a MiSeq, deep resolution sequencing aimed for a depth between 1 in 1 million and 1 in 200,000 T cells, with each clonotype covered around 10x on average. TCR beta libraries were generated with the immunoSEQ hsTCRB Kit. In the authors' own workflow: The data were analyzed with ImmunoSEQ Analyzer and ImmunoSEQ Data Assistant, and V, D and J gene assignments followed IMGT definitions. Clonality, which ranges from 0 to 1, was calculated by subtracting the normalized Shannon entropy of productive rearrangement frequencies from one. Public clonotype analysis was restricted to overrepresented clonotypes comprising at least 0.05% of each patient's repertoire. Repertoires from some twelve age-matched healthy donors in immuneACCESS were used as clonality controls. This is the immuneACCESS table as TCRdb keeps it, with only in-frame sequences that have V and J called. A part of the clones is gone; compared with another copy, unresolved V genes explain less than half, and the rest is unexplained. The V and J calls and the clone size are those of that table, but D and trimming were determined from the DNA. This sample gives roughly 200,000 clones in total; 70% of them show up just once. The ten largest clones represent 5.9% of the sample.

This clone was seen more than once but under ten times. Its cognate antigen has yet to be identified. The record has no base qualities; no much larger clone is one base away. From its cysteine to its phenylalanine, the CDR3 spans 15 amino acids. Only the CDR3 portion is preserved as DNA: 45 bases, with reading frame beginning at the first base. V ends up 6 bases short and J 8 bases short, with an unmatched junction base count of 10. CDR1 MNHEY and CDR2 SMNVEV are derived from the germline V gene (reference sequence). The chain uses TRBV27 and TRBJ1-4, with 9 junctional bases fitting TRBD1. Material: PBMCs, obtained after 12 months of ibrutinib treatment. This clonotype originated in a human donor with chronic lymphocytic leukemia. The CDR3 has the sequence CASRTTGGAVEKLFF. The sequenced DNA: TGTGCCAGCAGGACTACAGGGGGCGCGGTGGAAAAACTGTTTTTT.